Listed below are T cell receptor beta chains from one sample, sequenced in a study of T cell changes during pregnancy in multiple sclerosis. The table came from immunoSEQ multiplex PCR; TCRdb's copy has only in-frame clones and leaves some out. The table records just over 90,000 clones, 91% of them present only once. This specimen was peripheral blood, taken after pregnancy. These receptors originate from a female donor in good health, enrolled as a control in a pregnancy study. The CDR3 runs from the conserved cysteine through the conserved F or W. The order of the fields is clone size, V gene, D gene, J gene, CDR3 protein, CDR3 DNA. A D gene is named only where the DNA matches it firmly. Clone size is shown for a subset of rows, as once, few, many or a class of expanded clone.

.,TRBV5-8,TRBD2,TRBJ2-1,CASWEGGAAHNEQFF,TGTGCCAGCTGGGAGGGCGGCGCCGCTCACAATGAGCAGTTCTTC
.,TRBV7-9,TRBD1,TRBJ1-6,CASSLGQGGPPLHF,TGTGCCAGCAGCTTGGGACAGGGGGGGCCACCCCTCCACTTT
.,TRBV4-3,.,TRBJ1-1,CASSQEPGMNTEAFF,TGCGCCAGCAGCCAAGAGCCAGGGATGAACACTGAAGCTTTCTTT
.,TRBV5-1,.,TRBJ1-6,CASSFGSYNSPLHF,TGCGCCAGCAGCTTCGGTAGCTATAATTCACCCCTCCACTTT
.,TRBV30,.,TRBJ1-2,CAWAGGYGQRYGYTF,TGTGCCTGGGCAGGCGGGTATGGACAGAGATATGGCTACACCTTC
.,TRBV7-2,TRBD1,TRBJ2-7,CASSWDRGGYEQYF,TGTGCCAGCAGCTGGGACAGGGGGGGATACGAGCAGTACTTC
.,TRBV27,TRBD2,TRBJ2-5,CASSWGLSVGTQYF,TGTGCCAGCAGTTGGGGACTATCGGTCGGGACCCAGTACTTC
.,TRBV27,TRBD1,TRBJ2-5,CASSPGQGAKNQETQYF,TGTGCCAGCAGTCCGGGACAGGGGGCGAAAAACCAAGAGACCCAGTACTTC
.,TRBV7-2,.,TRBJ2-3,CASSSVAGTDTQYF,TGTGCCAGCAGCTCCGTTGCGGGCACAGATACGCAGTATTTT
.,TRBV7-6,TRBD1,TRBJ1-4,CASSLEVRGRRDEKLFF,TGTGCCAGCAGCTTAGAAGTCAGGGGGCGGCGAGATGAAAAACTGTTTTTT
.,TRBV18,TRBD1,TRBJ1-2,CASSPGTEPGYTF,TGTGCCAGCTCACCCGGGACAGAGCCGGGCTACACCTTC
.,TRBV19,.,TRBJ2-2,CASSLGTPGELFF,TGTGCCAGTAGTTTGGGGACTCCCGGGGAGCTGTTTTTT
.,TRBV9,TRBD2,TRBJ2-7,CASSVAGGPYTEQYF,TGTGCCAGCAGCGTGGCGGGGGGGCCTTATACCGAGCAGTACTTC
.,TRBV20-1,.,TRBJ2-4,CSLGAGIQYF,TGCAGTCTCGGGGCGGGGATTCAGTACTTC
.,TRBV4-3,TRBD2,TRBJ2-1,CASSQDRAGASYNEQFF,TGCGCCAGCAGCCAAGATCGAGCGGGGGCGAGCTACAATGAGCAGTTCTTC
.,TRBV29-1,TRBD1,TRBJ2-7,CSVATGAYEQYF,TGCAGCGTGGCGACAGGGGCATACGAGCAGTACTTC
.,TRBV19,TRBD1,TRBJ1-2,CASRSLPGQDSYGYTF,TGTGCCAGTAGATCCCTTCCGGGACAGGATTCCTATGGCTACACCTTC
.,TRBV27,TRBD2,TRBJ2-3,CASSTGLAGGLLSYF,TGTGCCAGCAGTACGGGACTAGCGGGGGGGTTGCTCAGCTATTTT
.,TRBV4-1,.,TRBJ2-1,CASSYYNEQFF,TGCGCCAGCAGCTACTACAATGAGCAGTTCTTC
.,TRBV6-1,.,TRBJ1-5,CASSSPGQPNQPQHF,TGTGCCAGCAGTTCGCCAGGACAGCCCAATCAGCCCCAGCATTTT
.,TRBV4-2,TRBD1,TRBJ2-3,CASSPGQASADTQYF,TGTGCCAGCAGCCCAGGACAGGCCTCTGCAGATACGCAGTATTTT
.,TRBV6-1,TRBD2,TRBJ2-5,CASSDRPGTSGGAETQYF,TGTGCCAGCAGTGATCGGCCTGGGACTAGCGGGGGGGCAGAGACCCAGTACTTC
.,TRBV6-5,TRBD1,TRBJ1-1,CASKGTEVNTKAFF,TGTGCCAGCAAAGGGACAGAAGTGAACACTAAAGCTTTCTTT
.,TRBV7-2,TRBD2,TRBJ2-3,CASSRRLAGGRNDTQYF,TGTGCCAGCAGCCGCCGACTAGCGGGGGGGCGGAATGATACGCAGTATTTT
.,TRBV30,.,TRBJ1-2,CAWSVLGGRGYGYTF,TGTGCCTGGAGTGTCCTAGGGGGACGTGGCTATGGCTACACCTTC
.,TRBV28,.,TRBJ2-1,CASSFPGNEQFF,TGTGCCAGCAGTTTCCCCGGGAATGAGCAGTTCTTC
.,TRBV28,.,TRBJ2-2,CATSEQPTGELFF,TGTGCCACCTCAGAACAGCCGACCGGGGAGCTGTTTTTT
.,TRBV21-1,.,TRBJ1-2,CASSTLPPGDYGYTF,TGTGCCAGCAGCACTCTTCCCCCTGGAGACTATGGCTACACCTTC
.,TRBV9,TRBD2,TRBJ2-3,CASSERGISDTQYF,TGTGCCAGCAGCGAGCGGGGGATATCAGATACGCAGTATTTT
.,TRBV5-6,TRBD1,TRBJ2-2,CASSEVGTGDWTGELFF,TGTGCCAGCAGCGAAGTCGGGACAGGGGACTGGACCGGGGAGCTGTTTTTT
once,TRBV10-3,.,TRBJ2-1,CAIGSSTSYNEQFF,TGTGCCATCGGGAGCAGCACCTCTTACAATGAGCAGTTCTTC
.,TRBV19,TRBD1,TRBJ2-1,CASSPGQGNEQFF,TGTGCCAGTAGCCCCGGACAGGGGAATGAGCAGTTCTTC
.,TRBV19,TRBD2,TRBJ2-5,CASSRGGPGETQYF,TGTGCCAGCTCGCGCGGGGGGCCAGGGGAGACCCAGTACTTC
.,TRBV9,.,TRBJ2-1,CASSAPIMTADNEQFF,TGTGCCAGCAGCGCCCCTATCATGACGGCGGACAATGAGCAGTTCTTC
.,TRBV5-4,TRBD1,TRBJ1-2,CASSTRGRTGGNYGYTF,TGTGCCAGCAGCACCCGAGGGCGGACAGGGGGCAACTATGGCTACACCTTC
.,TRBV18,TRBD1,TRBJ1-5,CASSAGQENQPQHF,TGTGCCAGCTCTGCCGGACAGGAAAATCAGCCCCAGCATTTT
.,TRBV6-5,.,TRBJ1-5,CASSYSGAGQPQHF,TGTGCCAGCAGTTACTCGGGGGCTGGTCAGCCCCAGCATTTT
.,TRBV4-3,.,TRBJ1-4,CASSQDPDPNEKLFF,TGCGCCAGCAGCCAAGATCCAGATCCTAATGAAAAACTGTTTTTT
.,TRBV5-8,TRBD2,TRBJ2-3,CASSLGLAGGLYTDTQYF,TGTGCCAGCAGCTTGGGGCTAGCGGGGGGACTGTACACAGATACGCAGTATTTT